This T cell receptor beta chain stems from a study of early T cells in non-severe SARS-CoV-2 infection. Study-level background: The study sequenced bulk RNA from unsorted whole blood, with chains unpaired.

Researchers tagged individual cDNA molecules with unique molecular identifiers. TCRdb redid the calling of the 5' RACE reads with MiXCR, one entry per CDR3 protein. The sample carries over 80,000 distinct CDR3 sequences, around 15% recorded once. This clonotype was counted at least ten times. Antigen specificity is unknown. General study points: Anti-spike CD8 responses were favored by VDJdb matching, which missed private and CD4 specificities.

With 5 bases removed from V and 8 bases from J, the gap between germline ends came to 13 bases. Germline V gene data show CDR1 as SGHAT and CDR2 as FQNNGV. The CDR3 totals 13 residues. The chain is built from TRBV11-2 and TRBJ2-1, with a weak D call TRBD1 (6 bases). Sequencing was done on a sample of whole blood. The receptor was derived from an adult who was a healthcare worker with PCR-confirmed SARS-CoV-2 infection or an uninfected control (not recorded which). The CDR3 DNA reads TGTGCCAGCAGCCCAACAGGGTCCCATGAGCAGTTCTTC. Residues: CASSPTGSHEQFF.